This record looks at one T cell receptor beta chain sequence and its context. What it recognizes is unknown. With 60 Vbeta and 13 Jbeta primers, the PCR was carried out. TCRdb keeps only in-frame clones here, not all; method: immunoSEQ multiplex PCR. The listing contains over 55,000 clones. This sample is drawn from a study of cytomegalovirus exposure and HLA in healthy donors. Study outcomes and limitations: Judged likely to be a sequencing artifact was a cluster of highly shared sequence variants.

V gave up 7 bases and J gave up 6 bases, with 16 bases separating them. This CDR3 is 15 amino acids long. Germline CDR1 and CDR2: MNHNY and SVGAGI (reference sequence). The sequence came from a male donor in good health and CMV-seronegative. Sequenced: PBMCs. The chain recombines TRBV6-6 with TRBJ1-6, with D tentatively TRBD1 (6 bases). CDR3 DNA sequence: TGTGCCAGCAACAACGGGGGGGGCGGTAATTCACCCCTCCACTTT. Residues: CASNNGGGGNSPLHF.